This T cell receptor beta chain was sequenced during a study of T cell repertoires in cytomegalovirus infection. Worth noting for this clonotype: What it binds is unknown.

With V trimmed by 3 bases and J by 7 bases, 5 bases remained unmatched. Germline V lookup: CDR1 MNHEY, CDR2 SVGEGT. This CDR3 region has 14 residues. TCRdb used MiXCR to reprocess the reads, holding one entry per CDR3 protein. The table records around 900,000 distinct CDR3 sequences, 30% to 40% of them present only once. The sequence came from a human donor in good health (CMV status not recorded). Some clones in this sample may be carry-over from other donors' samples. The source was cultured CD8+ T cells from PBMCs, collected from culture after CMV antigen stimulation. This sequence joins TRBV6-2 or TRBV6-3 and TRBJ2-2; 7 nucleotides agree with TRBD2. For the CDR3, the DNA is TGTGCCAGCAGTTATCGGGAGGTCGGCGGGGAGCTGTTTTTT. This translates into CASSYREVGGELFF.